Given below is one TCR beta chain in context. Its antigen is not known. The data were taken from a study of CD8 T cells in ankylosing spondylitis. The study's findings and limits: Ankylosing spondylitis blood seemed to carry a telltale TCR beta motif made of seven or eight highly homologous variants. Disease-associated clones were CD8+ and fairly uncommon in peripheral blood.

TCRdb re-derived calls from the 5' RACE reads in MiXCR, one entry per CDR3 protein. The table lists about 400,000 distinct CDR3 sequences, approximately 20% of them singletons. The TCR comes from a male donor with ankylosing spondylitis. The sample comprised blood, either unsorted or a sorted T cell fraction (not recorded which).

CDR3 in DNA: TGCAGTGCTAGATGGGACCGTGAGACCCAGTACTTC. This gives the protein CSARWDRETQYF. The V and J genes are TRBV20-1 and TRBJ2-5; D tentatively fits TRBD1 or TRBD2 (5 bases each). CDR1 is DFQATT, CDR2 SNEGSKA, per germline (reference sequence). CDR3 size: 12 residues. Deletions cut 2 bases from V and 5 bases from J, with 9 bases between.